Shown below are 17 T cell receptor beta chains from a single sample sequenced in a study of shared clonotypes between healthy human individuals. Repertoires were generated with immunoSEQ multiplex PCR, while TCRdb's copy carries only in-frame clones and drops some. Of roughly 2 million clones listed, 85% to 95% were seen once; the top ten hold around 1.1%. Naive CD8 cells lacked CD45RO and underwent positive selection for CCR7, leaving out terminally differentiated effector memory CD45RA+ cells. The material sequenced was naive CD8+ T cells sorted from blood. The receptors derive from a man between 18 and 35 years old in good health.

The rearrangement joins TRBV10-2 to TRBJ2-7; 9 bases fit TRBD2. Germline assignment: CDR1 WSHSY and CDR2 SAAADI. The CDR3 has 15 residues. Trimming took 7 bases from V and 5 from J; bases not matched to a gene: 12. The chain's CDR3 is CASTGGREGGHEQYF. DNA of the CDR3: TGCGCCAGCACCGGGGGGCGGGAGGGCGGCCACGAGCAGTACTTC.

The CDR3 spells CAISEGLKGAEYSYEQYF. The CDR3 coding sequence is TGTGCCATCAGTGAGGGCCTAAAGGGGGCCGAGTATTCCTACGAGCAGTACTTC. This sequence joins TRBV10-3 and TRBJ2-7, with 7 positions matching TRBD1. The CDR3 covers 18 residues. The germline gives CDR1 ENHRY, CDR2 SYGVKD. V dropped 2 bases and J dropped 1; count of bases not matched to a gene: 14.

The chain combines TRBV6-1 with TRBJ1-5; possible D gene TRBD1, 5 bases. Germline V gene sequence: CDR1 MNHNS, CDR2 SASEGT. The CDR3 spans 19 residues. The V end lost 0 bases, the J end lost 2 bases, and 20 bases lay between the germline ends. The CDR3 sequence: CASSEALGSWEGGNQPQHF. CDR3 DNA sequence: TGTGCCAGCAGTGAAGCGTTAGGATCCTGGGAAGGGGGCAATCAGCCCCAGCATTTT.

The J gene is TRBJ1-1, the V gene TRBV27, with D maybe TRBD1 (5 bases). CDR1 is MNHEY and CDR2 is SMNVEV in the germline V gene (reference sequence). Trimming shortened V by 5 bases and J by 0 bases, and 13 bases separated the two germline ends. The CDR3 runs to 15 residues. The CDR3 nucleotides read TGTGCCAGCAGTATCCTGGGACCGTTGAACACTGAAGCTTTCTTT. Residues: CASSILGPLNTEAFF.

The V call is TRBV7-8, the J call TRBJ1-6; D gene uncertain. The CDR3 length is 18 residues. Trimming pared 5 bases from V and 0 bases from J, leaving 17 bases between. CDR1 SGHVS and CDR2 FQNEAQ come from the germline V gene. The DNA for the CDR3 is TGTGCCAGCAGCGGCGATCTGGGATCTAGCTCCTATAATTCACCCCTCCACTTT. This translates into CASSGDLGSSSYNSPLHF.

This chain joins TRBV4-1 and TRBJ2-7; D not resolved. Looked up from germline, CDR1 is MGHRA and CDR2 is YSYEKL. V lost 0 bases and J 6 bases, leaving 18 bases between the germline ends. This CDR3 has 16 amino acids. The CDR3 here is CASSQETTFHPVEQYF. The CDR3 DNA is TGCGCCAGCAGCCAAGAGACGACCTTCCACCCGGTCGAGCAGTACTTC.

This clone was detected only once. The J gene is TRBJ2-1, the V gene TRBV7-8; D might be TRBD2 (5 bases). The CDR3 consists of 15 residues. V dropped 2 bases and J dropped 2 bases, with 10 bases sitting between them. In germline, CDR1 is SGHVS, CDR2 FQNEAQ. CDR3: CASSLWVGAYNEQFF. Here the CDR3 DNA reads TGTGCCAGCAGCTTATGGGTGGGAGCCTACAATGAGCAGTTCTTC.

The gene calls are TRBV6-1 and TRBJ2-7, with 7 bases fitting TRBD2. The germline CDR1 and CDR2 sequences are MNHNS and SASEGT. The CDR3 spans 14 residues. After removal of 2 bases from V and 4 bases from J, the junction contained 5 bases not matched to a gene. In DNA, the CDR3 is TGTGCCAGCAGTGAAACTAGCGACGCTTACGAGCAGTACTTC. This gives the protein CASSETSDAYEQYF.

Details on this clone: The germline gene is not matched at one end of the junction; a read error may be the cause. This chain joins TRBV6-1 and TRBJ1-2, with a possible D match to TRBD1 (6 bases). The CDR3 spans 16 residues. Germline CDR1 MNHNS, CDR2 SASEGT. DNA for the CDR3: TGTGCCAGCAGCGAAGGTGTGGGGGCGTTTGACTATGGCTACACCTTC. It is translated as CASSEGVGAFDYGYTF.

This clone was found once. The CDR3 reads CASSLTSGTGGDPEAFF. The CDR3 DNA follows: TGTGCCAGCTCACTTACCTCCGGGACAGGGGGCGACCCTGAAGCTTTCTTT. This sequence joins TRBV18 and TRBJ1-1; TRBD1 matches at 12 bases. The CDR3 contains 17 residues. Germline CDR1 is KGHSH and CDR2 is LQKENI. With V trimmed by 4 bases and J by 6 bases, 12 bases remained unmatched.

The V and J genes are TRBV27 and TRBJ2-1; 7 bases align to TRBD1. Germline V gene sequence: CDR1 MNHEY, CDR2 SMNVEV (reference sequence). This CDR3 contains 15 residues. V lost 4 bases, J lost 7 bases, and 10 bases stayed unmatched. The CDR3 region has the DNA TGTGCCAGCAGTTCAAGCTCGGGACAGTCGAATGAGCAGTTCTTC. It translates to CASSSSSGQSNEQFF.

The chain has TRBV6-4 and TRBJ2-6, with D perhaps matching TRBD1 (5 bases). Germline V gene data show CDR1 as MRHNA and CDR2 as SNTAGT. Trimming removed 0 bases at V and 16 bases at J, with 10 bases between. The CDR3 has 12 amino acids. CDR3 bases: TGTGCCAGCAGTGACTCAGGGGTGGCACTGACTTTC. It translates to CASSDSGVALTF.

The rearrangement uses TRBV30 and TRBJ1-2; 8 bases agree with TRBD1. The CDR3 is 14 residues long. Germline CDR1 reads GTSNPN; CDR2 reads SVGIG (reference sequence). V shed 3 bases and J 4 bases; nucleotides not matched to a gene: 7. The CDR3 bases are TGTGCCTGGAGGACAGGGGCCGCCTTCTATGGCTACACCTTC. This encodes CAWRTGAAFYGYTF. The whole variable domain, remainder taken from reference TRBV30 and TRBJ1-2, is SQTIHQWPATLVQPVGSPLSLECTVEGTSNPNLYWYRQAAGRGLQLLFYSVGIGQISSEVPQNLSASRPQDRQFILSSKKLLLSDSGFYLCAWRTGAAFYGYTFGSGTRLTVV.

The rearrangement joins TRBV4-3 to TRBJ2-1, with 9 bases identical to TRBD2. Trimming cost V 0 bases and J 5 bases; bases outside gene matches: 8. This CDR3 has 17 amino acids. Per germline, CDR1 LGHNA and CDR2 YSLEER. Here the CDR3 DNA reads TGCGCCAGCAGCCAAGATGGGTCTAGCGGGGACGACAATGAGCAGTTCTTC. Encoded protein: CASSQDGSSGDDNEQFF.

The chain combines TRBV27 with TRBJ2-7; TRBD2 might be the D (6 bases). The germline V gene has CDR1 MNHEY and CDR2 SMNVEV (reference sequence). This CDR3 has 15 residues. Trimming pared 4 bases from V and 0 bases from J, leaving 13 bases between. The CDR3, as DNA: TGTGCCAGCAGTTGGGACTTCGGGAGCTCCTACGAGCAGTACTTC. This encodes CASSWDFGSSYEQYF.

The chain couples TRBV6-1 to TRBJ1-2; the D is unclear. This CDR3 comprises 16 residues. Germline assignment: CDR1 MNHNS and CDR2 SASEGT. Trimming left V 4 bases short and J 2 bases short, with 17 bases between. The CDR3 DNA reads TGTGCCAGCAGTGTGAACAGACAAGATAGAAACTATGGCTACACCTTC. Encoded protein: CASSVNRQDRNYGYTF.

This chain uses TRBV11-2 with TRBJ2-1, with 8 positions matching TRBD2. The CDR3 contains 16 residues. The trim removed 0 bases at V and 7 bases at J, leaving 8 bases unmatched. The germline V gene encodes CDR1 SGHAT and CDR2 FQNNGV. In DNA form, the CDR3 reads TGTGCCAGCAGCTTAGACGGGAGGGCCCTCTGGAATGAGCAGTTCTTC. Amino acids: CASSLDGRALWNEQFF.